This record covers a single T cell receptor beta chain. What it recognizes is unknown. The sample belongs to a study of CD8+ T cells in alopecia areata. Study background: Treated patients were given 5 to 10 mg oral tofacitinib twice daily. Using the percentage of affected scalp area, treated patients' severity was scored. Overall study findings and caveats: Having one nonresponder leaves uncertain how baseline CD8+ expansion relates to response.

As for treatment: oral pan-JAK inhibitor, 5-10 mg twice daily. The germline V and J ends were trimmed by 4 bases and 4 bases, with 11 bases remaining between them. There are 13 residues in the CDR3. The germline CDR1 and CDR2 sequences are SGHTA and FQGNSA. The authors extracted RNA and reverse transcribed it into cDNA as the sequencing template. Repertoires were generated with immunoSEQ multiplex PCR, while TCRdb's copy carries only in-frame clones and drops some. The sample gives under 200,000 clones, around 59% of which show up once; 12% to 15% is in the top ten. The gene calls are TRBV7-2 and TRBJ2-7; tentatively, D is TRBD2 (6 bases). The sequencing here drew on CD4+ T cells sorted from blood, taken at week 24, from a patient treated with tofacitinib. The receptor was derived from a human donor with alopecia areata. CDR3 sequence: CASSSVGGYEQYF. The CDR3 DNA reads TGTGCCAGCAGCTCCGTTGGGGGGTACGAGCAGTACTTC.